This T cell receptor (beta chain) was retrieved from a study of vaccination and CD4 T cells after COVID-19. Sample time point: late sampling 161 to 241 days after vaccination in a few convalescent patients. Documented treatment: roughly ten-day PBMC culture with coronavirus spike peptide pools or control peptides (ViraFEST assay). This CDR3 has 13 amino acids. V shed 2 bases and J shed 6 bases, with 10 bases lying between them. CDR1 is SEHNR and CDR2 is FQNEAQ in the germline V gene (reference sequence). Sequencing of DNA taken from cultured CD4+ T cells relied on the Oncomine TCR Beta short-read assay. Each CDR3 protein gets one entry after TCRdb re-called the PCR reads with MiXCR. The data hold 20,000 to 30,000 distinct CDR3 sequences, with around 28% observed a single time. About this clonotype: Its matching antigen is unknown.

Source: CD4+ T cells from blood, cultured in vitro, taken about 7 months after SARS-CoV-2 vaccination. This receptor was obtained from a human donor who had recovered from COVID-19. This chain uses TRBV7-9 with TRBJ1-2, with TRBD1 as a possible D gene (6 bases). The CDR3 coding sequence is TGTGCCAGCAGCTTAAGGGCAGGGGATGGCTACACCTTC. It is translated as CASSLRAGDGYTF.